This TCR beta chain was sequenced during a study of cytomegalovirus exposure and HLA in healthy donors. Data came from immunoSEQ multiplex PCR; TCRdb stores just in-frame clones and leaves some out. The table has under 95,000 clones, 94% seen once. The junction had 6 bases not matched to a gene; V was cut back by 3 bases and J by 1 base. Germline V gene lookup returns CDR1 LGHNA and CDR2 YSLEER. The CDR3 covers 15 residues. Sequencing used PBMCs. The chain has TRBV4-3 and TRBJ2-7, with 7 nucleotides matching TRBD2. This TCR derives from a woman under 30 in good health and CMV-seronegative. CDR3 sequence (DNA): TGCGCCAGCAGCCAGGAACTAGCGCGGTCCTACGAGCAGTACTTC. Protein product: CASSQELARSYEQYF.